The 9 T cell receptor beta chains given below trace back to one sample, sequenced in a study of shared clonotypes between healthy human individuals. Only CD45RO-negative cells positively selected for CCR7 counted as naive CD8 cells, so terminally differentiated effector memory CD45RA+ cells were excluded. The data were produced by immunoSEQ multiplex PCR, yet TCRdb's version contains in-frame clones alone and is incomplete. The profile covers roughly 2 million clones, with approximately 95% appearing a single time and roughly 1% taken by the ten largest. The sample consisted of naive CD8+ T cells sorted from blood. The receptors come from a young man in good health.

This rearrangement joins TRBV9 to TRBJ1-1, with a weak D call TRBD1 (6 bases). The CDR3 consists of 16 residues. Deletions cut 1 base from V and 4 bases from J, with 17 bases between. CDR1 SGDLS and CDR2 YYNGEE come from the germline V gene. This chain's CDR3 is CASSVRGVGGGTEAFF. Here the CDR3 DNA reads TGTGCCAGCAGCGTAAGGGGAGTAGGGGGAGGCACTGAAGCTTTCTTT.

With regard to this clone: This sample also contains other DNA sequences that code for the same CDR3. The chain joins TRBV5-6 to TRBJ1-1, with D possibly being TRBD1 (6 bases). CDR3 length equals 12 residues. V was trimmed by 4 bases and J by 3 bases, leaving 7 bases between them. Germline V CDR1 and CDR2: SGHDT, YYEEEE. The CDR3 coding sequence is TGTGCCAGCAGCCCAGGGGACACTGAAGCTTTCTTT. The encoded protein is CASSPGDTEAFF. Supplemented by reference TRBV5-6 and TRBJ1-1, the full variable domain reads DAGVTQSPTHLIKTRGQQVTLRCSPKSGHDTVSWYQQALGQGPQFIFQYYEEEERQRGNFPDRFSGHQFPNYSSELNVNALLLGDSALYLCASSPGDTEAFFGQGTRLTVV.

V and J are TRBV27 and TRBJ2-7; the match to TRBD2 covers 7 bases. CDR3 length equals 16 residues. V dropped 3 bases and J dropped 4; count of bases not matched to a gene: 12. Looked up from germline, CDR1 is MNHEY and CDR2 is SMNVEV (reference sequence). The CDR3 DNA reads TGTGCCAGCAGTTTCACCGGACTAGGCGTGTATTACGAGCAGTACTTC. Its protein is CASSFTGLGVYYEQYF.

This clone has a single count. The rearrangement uses TRBV10-3 and TRBJ2-1; no clear D. Germline V gives CDR1 ENHRY, CDR2 SYGVKD. This CDR3 has 12 residues. V lost 3 bases and J lost 5, with 5 bases in between. CDR3 DNA: TGTGCCATCAGTGACTTCGACAATGAGCAGTTCTTC. Translation: CAISDFDNEQFF.

With respect to this clone: Additional DNA sequences in this sample encode the identical CDR3. The V gene is TRBV27, the J gene TRBJ2-7, with D possibly being TRBD1 (6 bases). Trimming removed 2 bases from V and 3 bases from J, with 8 bases in between. Germline CDR1 is MNHEY and CDR2 is SMNVEV (reference sequence). The CDR3 is made up of 13 amino acids. CDR3 nucleotides: TGTGCCAGCAGTTTACAGGGGCTCTACGAGCAGTACTTC. Translation gives CASSLQGLYEQYF.

The V gene is TRBV27, the J gene TRBJ2-2; TRBD1 matches at 8 bases. Unmatched junction bases numbered 6, after V lost 2 bases and J lost 7 bases. The CDR3 sequence is 15 residues long. Germline V gene data show CDR1 as MNHEY and CDR2 as SMNVEV (reference sequence). The CDR3 sequence: CASSLTRGLSGELFF. In nucleotides, the CDR3 is TGTGCCAGCAGTTTAACCAGGGGGCTGAGCGGGGAGCTGTTTTTT.

This chain connects TRBV5-1 to TRBJ2-1; weak D call: TRBD2 (6 bases). CDR1 is SGHRS and CDR2 is YFSETQ in the germline V gene. The V and J ends lost 4 bases and 2 bases respectively, with 22 bases between them. This CDR3 region has 18 residues. CDR3 DNA sequence: TGCGCCAGCAGCCCTAGGACGGACGGGAGCCGACCCTACAATGAGCAGTTCTTC. It is translated as CASSPRTDGSRPYNEQFF.

The chain couples TRBV27 to TRBJ2-2, with TRBD2 matching 8 bases. Germline loops: CDR1 MNHEY, CDR2 SMNVEV (reference sequence). The CDR3 sequence is 16 residues long. The ends lost 3 bases at V and 3 bases at J; junction bases unmatched: 6. The CDR3 region is CASSLISGGYTGELFF. DNA of the CDR3: TGTGCCAGCAGTTTGATAAGCGGGGGCTACACCGGGGAGCTGTTTTTT.

The gene calls are TRBV2 and TRBJ1-5, with 11 bases identical to TRBD1. This CDR3 region has 18 residues. Trimming cost V 5 bases and J 2 bases; bases outside gene matches: 11. CDR1 and CDR2 from the germline V gene are SNHLY and FYNNEI. The CDR3 region is CASSPSFWTGGGNQPQHF. In DNA, the CDR3 is TGTGCCAGCAGTCCTAGCTTTTGGACAGGGGGCGGCAATCAGCCCCAGCATTTT.